This TCR beta chain was sequenced for a study of T-cell reconstitution after alpha-beta-depleted transplantation in children. Germline CDR1 reads MDHEN; CDR2 reads SYDVKM. V gave up 5 bases and J gave up 5 bases, with 13 bases separating them. The CDR3 extends over 13 amino acids. This clonotype has just a few counts. Unique molecular identifiers were incorporated when the TCRbeta library was constructed. MiXCR, run by TCRdb on the PCR reads, gives a single entry per CDR3 protein. The table has about 500,000 distinct CDR3 sequences, 30% to 35% seen once. The sequenced sample was PBMCs from the stem cell graft donor, obtained from the stem cell graft. The chain employs TRBV28 and TRBJ2-7, with D maybe TRBD1 (5 bases). The source of this sequence is a human donor who donated a stem cell graft to a child with aplastic anemia. The CDR3: CASSPGVGDEQYF. The CDR3 DNA reads as TGTGCCAGCAGTCCCGGAGTAGGGGACGAGCAGTACTTC. The whole variable domain, filled in from reference TRBV28 and TRBJ2-7, reads DVKVTQSSRYLVKRTGEKVFLECVQDMDHENMFWYRQDPGLGLRLIYFSYDVKMKEKGDIPEGYSVSREKKERFSLILESASTNQTSMYLCASSPGVGDEQYFGPGTRLTVT.